This T cell receptor (beta chain) was obtained from a study of cytomegalovirus exposure and HLA in healthy donors. The CDR3 sequence is 15 residues long. Per germline, CDR1 SNHLY and CDR2 FYNNEI. Trimming removed 6 bases at V and 0 bases at J, with 12 bases between. PCR employed 60 Vbeta and 13 Jbeta primers. Method: immunoSEQ multiplex PCR; TCRdb's copy keeps in-frame clones and lacks some. The sample lists roughly 200,000 clones, 86% occurring once. Material for sequencing was PBMCs. This chain connects TRBV2 to TRBJ1-5, with no clear D. This TCR came from a woman in her thirties in good health and CMV-seronegative. CDR3 in amino acids: CASRREGNSNQPQHF. Here the CDR3 DNA reads TGTGCCAGCAGGAGGGAAGGGAATAGCAATCAGCCCCAGCATTTT.